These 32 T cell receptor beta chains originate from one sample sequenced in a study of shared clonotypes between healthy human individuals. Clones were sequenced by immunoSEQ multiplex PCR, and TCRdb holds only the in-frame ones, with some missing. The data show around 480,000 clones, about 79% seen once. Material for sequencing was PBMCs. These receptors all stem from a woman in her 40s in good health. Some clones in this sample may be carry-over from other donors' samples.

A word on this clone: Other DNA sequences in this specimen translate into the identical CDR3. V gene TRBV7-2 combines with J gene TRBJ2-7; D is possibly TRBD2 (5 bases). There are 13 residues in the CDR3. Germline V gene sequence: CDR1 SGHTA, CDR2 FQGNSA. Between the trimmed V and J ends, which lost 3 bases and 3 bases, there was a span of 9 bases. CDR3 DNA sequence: TGTGCCAGCAGCTTCGGGGAGATCTACGAGCAGTACTTC. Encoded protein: CASSFGEIYEQYF.

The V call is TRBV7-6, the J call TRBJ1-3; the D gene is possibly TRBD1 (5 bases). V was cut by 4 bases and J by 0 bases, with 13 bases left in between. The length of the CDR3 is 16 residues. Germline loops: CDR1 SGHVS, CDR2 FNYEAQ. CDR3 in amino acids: CASSYGTVSSGNTIYF. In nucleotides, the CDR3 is TGTGCCAGCAGCTACGGGACGGTGAGCTCTGGAAACACCATATATTTT.

Here the CDR3 DNA reads TGCAGCGTTGGGACTAGCGGGAGCACAGATACGCAGTATTTT. It encodes CSVGTSGSTDTQYF. This chain links TRBV29-1 with TRBJ2-3; 11 positions agree with TRBD2. The CDR3 consists of 14 residues. The J segment lost 0 bases and the V segment lost 4 bases, leaving 0 bases of the junction unmatched. Germline CDR1 is SQVTM and CDR2 is ANQGSEA.

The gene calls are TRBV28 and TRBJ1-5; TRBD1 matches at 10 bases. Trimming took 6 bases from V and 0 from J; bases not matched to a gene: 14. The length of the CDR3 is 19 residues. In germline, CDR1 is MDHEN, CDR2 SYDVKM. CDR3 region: CASRTTIGQGDYSNQPQHF. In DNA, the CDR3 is TGTGCCAGCAGAACTACTATAGGACAGGGGGATTATAGCAATCAGCCCCAGCATTTT.

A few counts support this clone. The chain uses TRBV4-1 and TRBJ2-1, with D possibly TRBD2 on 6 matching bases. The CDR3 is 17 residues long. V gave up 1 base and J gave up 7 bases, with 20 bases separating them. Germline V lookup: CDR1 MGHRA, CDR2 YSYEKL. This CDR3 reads CASSQGRAGRRENEQFF. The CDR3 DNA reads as TGCGCCAGCAGCCAAGGAAGGGCGGGACGGCGGGAAAATGAGCAGTTCTTC.

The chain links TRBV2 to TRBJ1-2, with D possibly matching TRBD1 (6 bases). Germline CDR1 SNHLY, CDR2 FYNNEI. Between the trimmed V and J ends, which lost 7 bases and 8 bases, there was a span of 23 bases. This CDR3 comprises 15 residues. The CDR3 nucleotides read TGTGCCAGCACCAAAAGAGGGGGGCGCGTGACGGGCTACACCTTC. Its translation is CASTKRGGRVTGYTF.

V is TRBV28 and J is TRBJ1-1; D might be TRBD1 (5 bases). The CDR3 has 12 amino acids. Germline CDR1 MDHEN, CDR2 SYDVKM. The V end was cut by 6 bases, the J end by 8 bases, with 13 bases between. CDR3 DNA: TGTGCCAGCAGCCGCGACAGCGTCGAAGCTTTCTTT. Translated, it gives CASSRDSVEAFF.

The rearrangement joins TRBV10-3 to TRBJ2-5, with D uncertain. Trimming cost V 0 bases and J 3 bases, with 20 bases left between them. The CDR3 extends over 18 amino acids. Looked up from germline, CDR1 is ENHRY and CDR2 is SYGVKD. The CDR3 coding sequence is TGTGCCATCAGTGAGTCGAAGCCCTCCTCCCCCCCTGAAGAGACCCAGTACTTC. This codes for CAISESKPSSPPEETQYF.

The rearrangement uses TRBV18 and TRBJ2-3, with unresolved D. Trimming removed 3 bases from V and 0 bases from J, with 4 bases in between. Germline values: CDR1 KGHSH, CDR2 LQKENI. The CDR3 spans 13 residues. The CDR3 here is CASSPESTDTQYF. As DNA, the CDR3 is TGTGCCAGCTCACCGGAGAGCACAGATACGCAGTATTTT.

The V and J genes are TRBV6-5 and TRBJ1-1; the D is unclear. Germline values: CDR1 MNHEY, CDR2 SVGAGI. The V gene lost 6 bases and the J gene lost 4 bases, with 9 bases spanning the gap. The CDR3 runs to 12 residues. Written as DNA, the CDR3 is TGTGCCAGCAGGTCCGTGGGCACTGAAGCTTTCTTT. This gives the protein CASRSVGTEAFF.

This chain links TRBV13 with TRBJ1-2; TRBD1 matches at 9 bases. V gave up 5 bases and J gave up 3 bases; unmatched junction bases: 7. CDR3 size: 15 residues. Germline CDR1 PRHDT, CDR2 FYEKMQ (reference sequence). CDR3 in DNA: TGTGCCAGCAGCCTTGGACAGGGGCTACACTATGGCTACACCTTC. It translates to CASSLGQGLHYGYTF. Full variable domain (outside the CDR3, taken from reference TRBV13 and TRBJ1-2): AAGVIQSPRHLIKEKRETATLKCYPIPRHDTVYWYQQGPGQDPQFLISFYEKMQSDKGSIPDRFSAQQFSDYHSELNMSSLELGDSALYFCASSLGQGLHYGYTFGSGTRLTVV.

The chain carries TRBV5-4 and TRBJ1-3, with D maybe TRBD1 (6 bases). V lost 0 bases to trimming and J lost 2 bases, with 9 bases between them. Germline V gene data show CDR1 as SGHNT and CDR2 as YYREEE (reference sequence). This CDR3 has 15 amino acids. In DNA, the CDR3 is TGTGCCAGCAGCTTGGTGGGACAAACTGGAAACACCATATATTTT. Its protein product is CASSLVGQTGNTIYF. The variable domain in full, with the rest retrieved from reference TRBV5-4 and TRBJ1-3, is ETGVTQSPTHLIKTRGQQVTLRCSSQSGHNTVSWYQQALGQGPQFIFQYYREEENGRGNFPPRFSGLQFPNYSSELNVNALELDDSALYLCASSLVGQTGNTIYFGEGSWLTVV.

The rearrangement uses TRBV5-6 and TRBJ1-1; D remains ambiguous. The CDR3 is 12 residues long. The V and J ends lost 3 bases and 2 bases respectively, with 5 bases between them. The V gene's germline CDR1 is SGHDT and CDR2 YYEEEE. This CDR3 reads CASSWGNTEAFF. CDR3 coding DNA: TGTGCCAGCAGCTGGGGTAACACTGAAGCTTTCTTT.

CDR3 amino acids: CASSIDREHEQFF. DNA for the CDR3: TGTGCCAGTAGTATAGATAGGGAGCATGAGCAGTTCTTC. The rearrangement joins TRBV19 to TRBJ2-1; the D gene is possibly TRBD2 (5 bases). Per the germline V gene, CDR1 is LNHDA and CDR2 is SQIVND (reference sequence). CDR3 size: 13 residues. V dropped 0 bases and J dropped 8 bases, with 8 bases sitting between them.

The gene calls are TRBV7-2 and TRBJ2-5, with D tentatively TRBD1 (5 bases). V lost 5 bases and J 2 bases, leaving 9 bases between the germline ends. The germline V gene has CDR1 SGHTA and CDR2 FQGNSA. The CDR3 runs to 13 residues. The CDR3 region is CASSPDSQETQYF. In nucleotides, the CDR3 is TGTGCCAGCAGCCCAGACAGTCAAGAGACCCAGTACTTC.

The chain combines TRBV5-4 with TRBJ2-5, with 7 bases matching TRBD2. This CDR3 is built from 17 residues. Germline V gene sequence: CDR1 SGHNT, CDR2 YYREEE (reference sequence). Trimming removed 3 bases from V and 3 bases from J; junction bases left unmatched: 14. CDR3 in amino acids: CASSSGPLAVGKETQYF. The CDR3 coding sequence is TGTGCCAGCAGCTCCGGCCCTCTAGCGGTAGGGAAAGAGACCCAGTACTTC.

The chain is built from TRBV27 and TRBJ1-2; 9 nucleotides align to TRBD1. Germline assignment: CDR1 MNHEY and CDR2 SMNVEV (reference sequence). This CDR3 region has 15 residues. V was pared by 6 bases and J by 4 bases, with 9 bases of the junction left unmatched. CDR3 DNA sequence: TGTGCCAGCAGAATCCGGGACAGGGCCATCTATGGCTACACCTTC. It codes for CASRIRDRAIYGYTF.

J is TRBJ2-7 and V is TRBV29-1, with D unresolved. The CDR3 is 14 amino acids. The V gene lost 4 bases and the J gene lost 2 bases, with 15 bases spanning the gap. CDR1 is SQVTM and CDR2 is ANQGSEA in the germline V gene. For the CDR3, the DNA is TGCAGCGTTGTGCCCCTCGGTGGGACCTACGAGCAGTACTTC. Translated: CSVVPLGGTYEQYF.

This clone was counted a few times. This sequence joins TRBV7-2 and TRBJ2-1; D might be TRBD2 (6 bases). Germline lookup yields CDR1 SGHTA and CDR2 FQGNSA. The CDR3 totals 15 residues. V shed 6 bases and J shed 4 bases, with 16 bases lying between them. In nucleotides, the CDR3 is TGTGCCAGCAGACTCGGGGCTAGCGCTTACAATGAGCAGTTCTTC. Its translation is CASRLGASAYNEQFF. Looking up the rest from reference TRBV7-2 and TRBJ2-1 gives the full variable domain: GAGVSQSPSNKVTEKGKDVELRCDPISGHTALYWYRQSLGQGLEFLIYFQGNSAPDKSGLPSDRFSAERTGGSVSTLTIQRTQQEDSAVYLCASRLGASAYNEQFFGPGTRLTVL.

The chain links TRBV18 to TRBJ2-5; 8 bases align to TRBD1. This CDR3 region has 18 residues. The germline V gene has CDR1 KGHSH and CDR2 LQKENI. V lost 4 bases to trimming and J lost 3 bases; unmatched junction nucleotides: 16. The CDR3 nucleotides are TGTGCCAGCTCACACACCCTGGGACAGGCCTTCCGGAAAGAGACCCAGTACTTC. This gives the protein CASSHTLGQAFRKETQYF.

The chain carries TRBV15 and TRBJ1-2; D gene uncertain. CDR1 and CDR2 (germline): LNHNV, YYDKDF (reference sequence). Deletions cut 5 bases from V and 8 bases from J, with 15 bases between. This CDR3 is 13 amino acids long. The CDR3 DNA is TGTGCCACCAGCGGACTTGAATACGTCGGCTACACCTTC. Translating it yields CATSGLEYVGYTF.

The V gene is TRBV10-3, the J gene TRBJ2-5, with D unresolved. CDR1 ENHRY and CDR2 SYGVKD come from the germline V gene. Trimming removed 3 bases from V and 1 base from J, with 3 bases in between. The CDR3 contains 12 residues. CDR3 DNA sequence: TGTGCCATCAGTGAACCCCAAGAGACCCAGTACTTC. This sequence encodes CAISEPQETQYF.

The DNA of the CDR3 is TGCGCCAGCAGCTTGGGCAGCGTCGGCACCGGGGAGCTGTTTTTT. This sequence encodes CASSLGSVGTGELFF. This chain connects TRBV5-1 to TRBJ2-2, with D uncertain. V was shortened by 0 bases and J by 4 bases, with 10 bases between the two germline ends. Germline-derived CDR1 and CDR2 are SGHRS and YFSETQ. This CDR3 region has 15 residues.

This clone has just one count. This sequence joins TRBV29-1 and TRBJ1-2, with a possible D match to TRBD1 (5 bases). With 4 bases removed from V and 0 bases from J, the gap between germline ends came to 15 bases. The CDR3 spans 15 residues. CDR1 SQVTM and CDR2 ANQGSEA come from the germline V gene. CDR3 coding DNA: TGCAGCGTTGTGGGGGAGACTGACGCTAACTATGGCTACACCTTC. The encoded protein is CSVVGETDANYGYTF.

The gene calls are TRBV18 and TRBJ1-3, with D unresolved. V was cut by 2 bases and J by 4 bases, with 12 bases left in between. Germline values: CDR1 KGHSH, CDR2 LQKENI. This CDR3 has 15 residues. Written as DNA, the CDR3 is TGTGCCAGCTCACCAATTGAGCCAGCCGGAAACACCATATATTTT. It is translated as CASSPIEPAGNTIYF.

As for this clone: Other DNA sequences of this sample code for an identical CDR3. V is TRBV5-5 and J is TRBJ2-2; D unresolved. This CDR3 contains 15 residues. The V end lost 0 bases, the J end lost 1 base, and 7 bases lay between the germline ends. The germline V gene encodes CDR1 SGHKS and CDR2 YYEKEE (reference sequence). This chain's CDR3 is CASSLGPLNTGELFF. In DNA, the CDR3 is TGTGCCAGCAGCTTGGGACCCCTGAACACCGGGGAGCTGTTTTTT.

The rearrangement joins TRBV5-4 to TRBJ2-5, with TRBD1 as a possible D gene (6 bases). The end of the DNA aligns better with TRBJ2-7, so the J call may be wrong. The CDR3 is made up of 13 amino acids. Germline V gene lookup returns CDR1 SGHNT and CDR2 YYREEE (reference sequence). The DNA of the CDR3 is TGTGCCAGCAGCTTGGGACAGGACTACGAGCAGTACTTC. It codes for CASSLGQDYEQYF.

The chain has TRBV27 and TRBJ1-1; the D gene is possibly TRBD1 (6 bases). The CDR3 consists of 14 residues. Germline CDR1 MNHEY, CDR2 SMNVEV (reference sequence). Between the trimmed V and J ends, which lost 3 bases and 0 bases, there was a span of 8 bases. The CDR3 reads CASSFQGMNTEAFF. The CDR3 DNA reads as TGTGCCAGCAGTTTTCAGGGGATGAACACTGAAGCTTTCTTT.

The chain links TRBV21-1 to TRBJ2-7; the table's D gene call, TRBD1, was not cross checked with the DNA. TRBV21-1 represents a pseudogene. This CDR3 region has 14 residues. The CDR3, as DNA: TGTGCCAGCAGCCCCTGGGACAGGGGGCTCTGGCAGTACTTC. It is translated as CASSPWDRGLWQYF.

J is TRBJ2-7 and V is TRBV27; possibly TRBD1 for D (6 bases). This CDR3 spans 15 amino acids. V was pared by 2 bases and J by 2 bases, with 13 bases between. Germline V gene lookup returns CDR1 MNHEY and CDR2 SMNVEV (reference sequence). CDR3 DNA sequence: TGTGCCAGCAGTTTACTCGGGACAACTCCCTACGAGCAGTACTTC. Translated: CASSLLGTTPYEQYF.

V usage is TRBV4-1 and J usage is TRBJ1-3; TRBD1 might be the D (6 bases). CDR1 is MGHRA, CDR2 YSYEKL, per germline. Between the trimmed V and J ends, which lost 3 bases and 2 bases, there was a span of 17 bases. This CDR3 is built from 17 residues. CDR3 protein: CASSHDQGWGTGNTIYF. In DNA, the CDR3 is TGCGCCAGCAGCCATGACCAGGGGTGGGGCACTGGAAACACCATATATTTT.

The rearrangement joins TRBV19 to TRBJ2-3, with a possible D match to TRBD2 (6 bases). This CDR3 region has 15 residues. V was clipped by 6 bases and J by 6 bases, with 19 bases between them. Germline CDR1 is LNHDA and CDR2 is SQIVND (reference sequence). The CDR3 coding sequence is TGTGCCAGTAGCCCGGACTATTTAGAGGTGGATACGCAGTATTTT. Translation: CASSPDYLEVDTQYF.